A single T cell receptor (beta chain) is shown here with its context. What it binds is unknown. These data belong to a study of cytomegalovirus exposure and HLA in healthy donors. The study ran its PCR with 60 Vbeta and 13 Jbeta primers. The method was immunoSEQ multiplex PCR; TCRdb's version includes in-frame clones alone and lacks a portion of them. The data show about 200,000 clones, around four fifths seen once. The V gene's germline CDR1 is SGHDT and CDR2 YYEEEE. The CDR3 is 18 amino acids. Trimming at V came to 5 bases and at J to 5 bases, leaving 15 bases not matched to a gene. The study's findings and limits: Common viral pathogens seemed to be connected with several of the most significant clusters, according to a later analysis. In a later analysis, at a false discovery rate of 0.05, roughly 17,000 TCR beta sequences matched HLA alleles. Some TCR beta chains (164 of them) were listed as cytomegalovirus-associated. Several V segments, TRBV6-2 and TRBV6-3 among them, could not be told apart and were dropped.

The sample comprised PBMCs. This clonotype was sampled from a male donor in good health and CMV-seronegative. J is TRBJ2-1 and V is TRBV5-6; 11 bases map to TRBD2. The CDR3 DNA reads TGTGCCAGCAGACTGACAAATCGACTAGCGGGATTCGACAATGAGCAGTTCTTC. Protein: CASRLTNRLAGFDNEQFF.